The next 17 T cell receptor beta chains were all read from a single sample in a study of blood T cell repertoires in COVID-19. Sequencing used immunoSEQ multiplex PCR; TCRdb keeps in-frame clones, though not all of them. Of about 72,000 clones listed, around 76% are singletons. The source material was peripheral blood. These receptors all stem from a human donor in a cohort sampled during active COVID-19.

The V gene is TRBV4-1, the J gene TRBJ1-5; 8 nucleotides align to TRBD1. Germline V gene lookup returns CDR1 MGHRA and CDR2 YSYEKL. V lost 0 bases and J lost 2; bases outside the gene matches: 3. This CDR3 has 16 residues. CDR3 in amino acids: CASSQDSGQGNQPQHF. CDR3 sequence (DNA): TGCGCCAGCAGCCAAGATTCGGGACAGGGCAATCAGCCCCAGCATTTT.

This rearrangement joins TRBV18 to TRBJ1-1; no reliable D call. CDR3 length: 12 amino acids. The V and J ends lost 6 bases and 0 bases respectively, with 5 bases between them. In germline, CDR1 is KGHSH, CDR2 LQKENI. DNA of the CDR3: TGTGCCAGCTCCGGGATGAACACTGAAGCTTTCTTT. Translating gives CASSGMNTEAFF.

The chain has TRBV10-1 and TRBJ1-5; no clear D gene. CDR1 is WNHNN and CDR2 is SYGVQD in the germline V gene (reference sequence). CDR3 size: 13 residues. The V gene lost 3 bases and the J gene lost 11 bases, with 14 bases spanning the gap. The CDR3, as DNA: TGCGCCAGCAGTGATTATGTATCGGGGTCCCAGCATTTT. The encoded protein is CASSDYVSGSQHF.

The V call is TRBV6-6, the J call TRBJ1-6; D is undetermined. The CDR3 consists of 16 residues. Germline CDR1 MNHNY, CDR2 SVGAGI (reference sequence). Trimming removed 6 bases at V and 7 bases at J, with 19 bases between. The CDR3 loop reads CASRPPMGRANSPLHF. In nucleotides, the CDR3 is TGTGCCAGCAGACCGCCTATGGGGAGGGCGAATTCACCCCTCCACTTT.

The V gene is TRBV9, the J gene TRBJ1-5; the D gene is possibly TRBD1 (6 bases). Trimming stripped 0 bases from V and 5 bases from J, with 9 bases between. The CDR3 totals 14 residues. Germline V gives CDR1 SGDLS, CDR2 YYNGEE. CDR3 sequence: CASSVASGDQPQHF. The CDR3 DNA is TGTGCCAGCAGCGTAGCGTCAGGGGATCAGCCCCAGCATTTT.

This chain connects TRBV19 to TRBJ2-7, with 12 bases identical to TRBD1. V trimming: 4 bases; J trimming: 9 bases; junction bases outside the gene matches: 1. CDR3 length: 12 amino acids. CDR1 is LNHDA and CDR2 is SQIVND in the germline V gene (reference sequence). CDR3 in DNA: TGTGCCAGTAGTACGGGACAGGGGGCGCAGTACTTC. Protein sequence: CASSTGQGAQYF.

The V call is TRBV29-1, the J call TRBJ2-7, with D possibly matching TRBD2 (5 bases). V lost 4 bases and J lost 4, with 14 bases in between. Germline V gene lookup returns CDR1 SQVTM and CDR2 ANQGSEA. There are 13 residues in the CDR3. The CDR3 region has the DNA TGCAGCGTTGTGCTGGCGGGCCATTACGAGCAGTACTTC. Its translation: CSVVLAGHYEQYF.

This clone was observed a single time. V gene TRBV20-1 combines with J gene TRBJ1-5; possible D gene TRBD1, 5 bases. This CDR3 has 16 amino acids. The germline V gene encodes CDR1 DFQATT and CDR2 SNEGSKA (reference sequence). The V gene lost 3 bases and the J gene lost 3 bases, with 18 bases spanning the gap. CDR3 DNA: TGCAGTGCTAGTATACGGGGGAAACAACCCAATCAGCCCCAGCATTTT. It codes for CSASIRGKQPNQPQHF.

The chain is built from TRBV12-5 and TRBJ2-3; a possible D gene is TRBD1 (6 bases). This CDR3 comprises 17 residues. Germline V CDR1 and CDR2: LGHNT, FRNRAP. V lost 1 base and J lost 1, with 15 bases in between. In nucleotides, the CDR3 is TGTGCTAGTGGTTTGGCAGTCCTTGGACAGCGCACAGATACGCAGTATTTT. It encodes CASGLAVLGQRTDTQYF.

V gene TRBV5-1 combines with J gene TRBJ2-7; TRBD2 matches at 13 bases. The germline CDR1 and CDR2 sequences are SGHRS and YFSETQ. CDR3 length: 16 residues. The trim removed 4 bases at V and 2 bases at J, leaving 6 bases unmatched. The chain's CDR3 is CASSAGLAGAAYEQYF. The DNA of the CDR3 is TGCGCCAGCAGCGCTGGACTAGCGGGGGCCGCCTACGAGCAGTACTTC. The whole variable domain, remainder taken from reference TRBV5-1 and TRBJ2-7, is KAGVTQTPRYLIKTRGQQVTLSCSPISGHRSVSWYQQTPGQGLQFLFEYFSETQRNKGNFPGRFSGRQFSNSRSEMNVSTLELGDSALYLCASSAGLAGAAYEQYFGPGTRLTVT.

The gene calls are TRBV5-1 and TRBJ1-2, with 11 bases that match TRBD1. CDR3 length equals 16 residues. Losses at the gene ends were 4 bases for V and 8 bases for J; bases not matched to a gene: 13. Germline values: CDR1 SGHRS, CDR2 YFSETQ. The CDR3 coding sequence is TGCGCCAGCAGCACCAACCCCGGGACAGGGGGATCGGGCTACACCTTC. This gives the protein CASSTNPGTGGSGYTF.

This sequence joins TRBV7-9 and TRBJ2-3, with 13 bases matching TRBD2. The CDR3 loop spans 16 amino acids. The V gene's germline CDR1 is SEHNR and CDR2 FQNEAQ (reference sequence). V shed 5 bases and J 5 bases; nucleotides not matched to a gene: 7. CDR3 amino acids: CASSHRLAGGIDTQYF. The CDR3 region has the DNA TGTGCCAGCAGCCACCGACTAGCGGGAGGAATAGATACGCAGTATTTT.

This rearrangement joins TRBV12-3 or TRBV12-4 to TRBJ2-7; D may be TRBD2 (6 bases). V lost 7 bases and J 6 bases, leaving 16 bases between the germline ends. This CDR3 comprises 13 residues. The CDR3: CASTVAGRIEQYF. The CDR3 DNA sequence: TGTGCCAGCACCGTGGCAGGGAGGATCGAGCAGTACTTC.

J is TRBJ1-2 and V is TRBV4-3; D is possibly TRBD1 (6 bases). This CDR3 spans 16 amino acids. The V end was cut by 4 bases, the J end by 4 bases, with 19 bases between. CDR1 LGHNA and CDR2 YSLEER come from the germline V gene. CDR3 in amino acids: CASSLQTGLDFYGYTF. CDR3 nucleotide sequence: TGCGCCAGCAGCCTCCAAACAGGGCTCGACTTCTATGGCTACACCTTC.

The rearrangement joins TRBV19 to TRBJ2-7; 8 bases map to TRBD1. Germline-derived CDR1 and CDR2 are LNHDA and SQIVND (reference sequence). After removal of 6 bases from V and 2 bases from J, the junction contained 6 bases not matched to a gene. This CDR3 contains 14 residues. CDR3 region: CASRGGQGAYEQYF. Written as DNA, the CDR3 is TGTGCCAGTAGAGGAGGACAGGGTGCCTACGAGCAGTACTTC.

In its sample, this clone was seen a few times. J is TRBJ1-2 and V is TRBV19, with D maybe TRBD1 (6 bases). From germline, CDR1 is LNHDA and CDR2 SQIVND (reference sequence). The CDR3 sequence is 15 residues long. V was trimmed by 5 bases and J by 3 bases, leaving 16 bases between them. This CDR3 is CASSVTGTTYYGYTF. The CDR3 DNA is TGTGCCAGTAGTGTTACCGGGACAACGTACTATGGCTACACCTTC.

J is TRBJ1-4 and V is TRBV19, with 8 bases lining up with TRBD1. The CDR3 extends over 14 amino acids. Germline V gene lookup returns CDR1 LNHDA and CDR2 SQIVND (reference sequence). With V trimmed by 6 bases and J by 8 bases, 8 bases remained unmatched. The CDR3 sequence is CASRKQGGREKLFF. Here the CDR3 DNA reads TGTGCCAGTAGGAAACAGGGGGGAAGAGAAAAACTGTTTTTT.